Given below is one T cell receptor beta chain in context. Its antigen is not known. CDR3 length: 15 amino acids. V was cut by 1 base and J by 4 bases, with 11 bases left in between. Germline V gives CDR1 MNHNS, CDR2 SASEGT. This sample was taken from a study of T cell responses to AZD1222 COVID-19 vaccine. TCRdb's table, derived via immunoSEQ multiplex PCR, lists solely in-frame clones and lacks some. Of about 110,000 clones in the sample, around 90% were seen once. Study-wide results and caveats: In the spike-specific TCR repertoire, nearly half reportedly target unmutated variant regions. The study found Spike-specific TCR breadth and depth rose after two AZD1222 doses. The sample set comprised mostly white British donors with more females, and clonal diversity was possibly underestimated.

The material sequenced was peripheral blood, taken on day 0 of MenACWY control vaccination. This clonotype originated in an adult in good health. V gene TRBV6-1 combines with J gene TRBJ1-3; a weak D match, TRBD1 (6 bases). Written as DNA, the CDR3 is TGTGCCAGCAGTGAAGGTCGGGGGCTAGGAAACACCATATATTTT. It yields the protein CASSEGRGLGNTIYF.